This entry features one TCR beta chain sequence. The antigen is undetermined. Using immunoSEQ multiplex PCR, the repertoire was profiled, and TCRdb retains in-frame clones only, with some absent. This table holds about 47,000 clones, roughly three quarters found once. The germline V and J ends were trimmed by 5 bases and 1 base, with 14 bases remaining between them. The CDR3 is made up of 14 amino acids. Germline values: CDR1 GTSNPN, CDR2 SVGIG (reference sequence). This sample is drawn from a study of PD-1 blockade in classical Hodgkin lymphoma. As to time point: cycle 4 day 1 (C4D1), after more than five weeks of nivolumab. Each patient relapsed following autologous stem cell transplantation, and prior brentuximab vedotin exposure differed. Notes on the study in general: Some patients began nivolumab under 1 year after ASCT. These patients were excluded from later analyses.

Specimen: peripheral blood mononuclear cells (PBMCs), collected before the fourth cycle of nivolumab. This TCR was recovered from a human donor with classical Hodgkin lymphoma. This chain links TRBV30 with TRBJ1-2; the D gene is possibly TRBD1 (6 bases). CDR3 sequence reads: CAWATGYSNYGYTF. As DNA, the CDR3 is TGTGCCTGGGCTACAGGGTATAGTAACTATGGCTACACCTTC.